The 13 T cell receptor beta chains below come from one sample, sequenced in a study of cytomegalovirus exposure and HLA in healthy donors. PCR amplification relied on 60 Vbeta primers (plus 13 Jbeta primers). The method was immunoSEQ multiplex PCR; TCRdb's version includes in-frame clones alone and lacks a portion of them. The repertoire holds about 190,000 clones, with 65% to 85% as singletons. Sequencing was done on a sample of PBMCs. These receptor sequences come from a woman in her late teens or twenties in good health and CMV-seronegative.

The V call is TRBV11-3, the J call TRBJ2-1, with a tentative D call TRBD2 (5 bases). This CDR3 has 14 amino acids. CDR1 and CDR2 (germline): SGHNT, YENEEA. V lost 4 bases and J lost 3, with 10 bases in between. In nucleotides, the CDR3 is TGTGCCAGCAGCTCAGGCCGGGACTACAATGAGCAGTTCTTC. It is translated as CASSSGRDYNEQFF.

The chain uses TRBV19 and TRBJ1-1; D remains ambiguous. From germline, CDR1 is LNHDA and CDR2 SQIVND (reference sequence). The CDR3 is 12 residues long. Trimming took off 9 bases at V and 5 bases at J, with 13 bases between the two ends. The CDR3 region is CASSSGGTEAFF. CDR3 nucleotides: TGTGCCAGCAGCTCAGGAGGGACTGAAGCTTTCTTT.

The chain recombines TRBV30 with TRBJ1-6; D unresolved. Germline CDR1 reads GTSNPN; CDR2 reads SVGIG (reference sequence). Trimming shortened V by 1 base and J by 6 bases, and 7 bases separated the two germline ends. The CDR3 extends over 13 amino acids. CDR3 nucleotide sequence: TGTGCCTGGAGTGGAGGGCCTAATTCACCCCTCCACTTT. It yields the protein CAWSGGPNSPLHF.

This rearrangement joins TRBV5-4 to TRBJ2-3, with unresolved D. Between the trimmed V and J ends, which lost 4 bases and 6 bases, there was a span of 9 bases. In germline, CDR1 is SGHNT, CDR2 YYREEE (reference sequence). The CDR3 has 12 residues. The CDR3 reads CASSETRDTQYF. CDR3 DNA sequence: TGTGCCAGCAGCGAAACGAGGGATACGCAGTATTTT.

CDR3: CASSPPPGQNNEQFF. In DNA form, the CDR3 reads TGTGCCAGCAGCCCCCCCCCAGGACAGAACAATGAGCAGTTCTTC. The rearrangement links TRBV9 to TRBJ2-1; D may be TRBD1 (6 bases). Trimming stripped 4 bases from V and 5 bases from J, with 16 bases between. Germline V gives CDR1 SGDLS, CDR2 YYNGEE. CDR3 length: 15 residues.

V is TRBV29-1 and J is TRBJ2-3; D is ambiguous. The CDR3 extends over 12 amino acids. Germline CDR1 and CDR2: SQVTM and ANQGSEA. Trimming took 4 bases from V and 2 from J, leaving 7 bases between them. The CDR3 is CSVAPVTDTQYF. CDR3 DNA: TGCAGCGTTGCGCCGGTCACAGATACGCAGTATTTT.

Worth noting for this clone: A read error may produce the germline difference seen at one junction end. The chain combines TRBV7-6 with TRBJ1-6, with D maybe TRBD1 (6 bases). Germline V lookup: CDR1 SGHVS, CDR2 FNYEAQ. The CDR3 is 14 amino acids. The CDR3 region is CASSLVGRGSPLHF. The CDR3 nucleotides are TGTGCCAGCAGTTTAGTGGGCAGGGGTTCACCCCTCCACTTT.

This chain joins TRBV6-1 and TRBJ1-6; possibly TRBD1 for D (6 bases). The CDR3 is made up of 15 amino acids. Germline CDR1 MNHNS, CDR2 SASEGT. Trimming pared 6 bases from V and 0 bases from J, leaving 9 bases between. CDR3 in amino acids: CASRGQSSYNSPLHF. CDR3 DNA sequence: TGTGCCAGCAGAGGACAGAGCTCCTATAATTCACCCCTCCACTTT.

The chain uses TRBV7-9 and TRBJ2-3; 8 bases line up with TRBD2. CDR3 length: 16 amino acids. The trim removed 4 bases at V and 2 bases at J, leaving 8 bases unmatched. The germline V gene has CDR1 SEHNR and CDR2 FQNEAQ (reference sequence). The CDR3 region has the DNA TGTGCCAGCAGCTCCGATGGGCGGGGGGTCACAGATACGCAGTATTTT. Its protein product is CASSSDGRGVTDTQYF.

The rearrangement joins TRBV4-3 to TRBJ1-3, with D uncertain. The CDR3 consists of 16 residues. The germline V gene has CDR1 LGHNA and CDR2 YSLEER. V was cut by 3 bases and J by 11 bases, with 23 bases left in between. The chain's CDR3 is CASSQLVGPTGIAIYF. The CDR3 DNA sequence: TGCGCCAGCAGCCAGCTGGTAGGACCGACGGGAATCGCCATATATTTT.

The V gene is TRBV18, the J gene TRBJ1-6, with D possibly TRBD1 on 6 matching bases. V dropped 4 bases and J dropped 4 bases, with 11 bases sitting between them. Germline CDR1 is KGHSH and CDR2 is LQKENI. CDR3 length equals 15 residues. DNA for the CDR3: TGTGCCAGCTCACAAGGGACACCTTATAATTCACCCCTCCACTTT. It encodes CASSQGTPYNSPLHF.

The chain is built from TRBV30 and TRBJ1-1, with a weak D call TRBD1 (5 bases). Trimming pared 6 bases from V and 6 bases from J, leaving 14 bases between. Germline CDR1 reads GTSNPN; CDR2 reads SVGIG (reference sequence). The CDR3 covers 12 residues. The CDR3 DNA sequence: TGTGCCTGCCTCAGGGAGGGCGCTGAAGCTTTCTTT. Protein: CACLREGAEAFF.

V is TRBV28 and J is TRBJ2-2, with 7 bases matching TRBD1. The CDR3 is 14 residues long. V shed 6 bases and J 4 bases; nucleotides not matched to a gene: 5. Germline assignment: CDR1 MDHEN and CDR2 SYDVKM. DNA for the CDR3: TGTGCCAGCAGCCTGACAGGGACCACCGGGGAGCTGTTTTTT. Protein sequence: CASSLTGTTGELFF.